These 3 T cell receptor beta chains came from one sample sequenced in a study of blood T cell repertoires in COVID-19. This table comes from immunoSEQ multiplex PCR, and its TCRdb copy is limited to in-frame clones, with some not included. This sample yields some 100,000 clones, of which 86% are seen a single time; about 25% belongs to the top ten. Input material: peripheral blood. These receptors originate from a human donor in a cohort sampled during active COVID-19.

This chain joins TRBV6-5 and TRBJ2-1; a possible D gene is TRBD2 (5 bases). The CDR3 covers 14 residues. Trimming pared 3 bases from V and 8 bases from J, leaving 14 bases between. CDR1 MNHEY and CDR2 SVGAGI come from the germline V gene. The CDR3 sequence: CASSYGGLLDEQFF. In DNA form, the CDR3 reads TGTGCCAGCAGTTATGGAGGTCTCTTGGATGAGCAGTTCTTC.

The CDR3: CAWRAGDNQPQHF. Written as DNA, the CDR3 is TGTGCCTGGAGGGCGGGGGACAATCAGCCCCAGCATTTT. The rearrangement uses TRBV30 and TRBJ1-5; D is possibly TRBD1 (5 bases). Germline assignment: CDR1 GTSNPN and CDR2 SVGIG (reference sequence). Trimming removed 3 bases at V and 3 bases at J, with 9 bases between. The length of the CDR3 is 13 residues. The entire variable domain, with the rest obtained from reference TRBV30 and TRBJ1-5, is as follows: SQTIHQWPATLVQPVGSPLSLECTVEGTSNPNLYWYRQAAGRGLQLLFYSVGIGQISSEVPQNLSASRPQDRQFILSSKKLLLSDSGFYLCAWRAGDNQPQHFGDGTRLSIL.

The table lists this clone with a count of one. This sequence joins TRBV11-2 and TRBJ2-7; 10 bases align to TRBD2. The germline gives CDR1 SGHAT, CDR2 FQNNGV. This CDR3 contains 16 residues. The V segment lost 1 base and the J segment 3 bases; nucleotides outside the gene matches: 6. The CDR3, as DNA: TGTGCCAGCAGCTTAGCCCCTAGCGGGAGAAACTACGAGCAGTACTTC. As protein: CASSLAPSGRNYEQYF.